The clone carrying this TCR beta chain was observed at least ten times. Its cognate antigen is unknown. Lactation, pregnancy, other autoimmune disease or uncontrolled infection led to exclusion of patients. Cells are PBMCs isolated from roughly 10 ml of fresh blood. The data belong to a study of T cells in Graves' hyperthyroidism and ophthalmopathy. Study-wide points: Ophthalmopathy prediction by the model preceded onset by a median about 6 months.

Amplified TCR beta CDR3 regions came from RNA transcripts. RT-PCR in the first round (using the HTBI primer set) targeted the TCR CDR3. TCRdb reprocessed the multiplex PCR reads with MiXCR, giving one entry per CDR3 protein. The repertoire consists of more than 350,000 distinct CDR3 sequences, with roughly 15% occurring once and the leading ten covering roughly a fifth. CDR3 size: 17 residues. V shed 0 bases, J shed 7 bases, and the junction held 9 bases outside the gene matches. Germline V gene lookup returns CDR1 LGHDT and CDR2 YNNKEL (reference sequence). This TCR was sampled from a woman aged 55-69 years with Graves' ophthalmopathy. This rearrangement joins TRBV3-1 to TRBJ2-2, with 9 bases lining up with TRBD2. Sequencing input: blood. The CDR3 coding sequence is TGTGCCAGCAGCCAAGATCTGAGCGGGAGGTTAGTCGGGGAGCTGTTTTTT. It translates to CASSQDLSGRLVGELFF.